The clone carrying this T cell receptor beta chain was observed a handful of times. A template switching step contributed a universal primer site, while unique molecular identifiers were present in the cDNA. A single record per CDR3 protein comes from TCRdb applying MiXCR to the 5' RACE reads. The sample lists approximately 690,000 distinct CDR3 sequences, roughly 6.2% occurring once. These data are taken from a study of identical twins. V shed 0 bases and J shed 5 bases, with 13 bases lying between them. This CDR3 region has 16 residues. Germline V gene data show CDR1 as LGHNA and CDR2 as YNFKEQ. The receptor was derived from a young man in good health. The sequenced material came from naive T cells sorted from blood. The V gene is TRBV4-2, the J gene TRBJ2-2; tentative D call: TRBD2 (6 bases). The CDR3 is CASSQEGGRLTGELFF. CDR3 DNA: TGTGCCAGCAGCCAAGAAGGTGGGAGGCTAACCGGGGAGCTGTTTTTT.